This T cell receptor (beta chain) is drawn from a study of blood T cell repertoires in COVID-19. Profiling relied on immunoSEQ multiplex PCR, and the TCRdb table lists in-frame clones only, not all of them. Found here are about 130,000 clones, around 80% of them singletons; the top ten hold under 4.5%. J gave up 7 bases and V 4 bases, and 6 bases lay outside the gene matches. The CDR3 is 14 amino acids. Germline CDR1 is LGHDT and CDR2 is YNNKEL (reference sequence). The source of this sequence is a woman in her forties or fifties with acute or convalescent COVID-19. Sequenced sample: peripheral blood. V usage is TRBV3-1 (or the pseudogene TRBV3-2) and J usage is TRBJ1-1; the match to TRBD1 covers 10 bases. CDR3 protein: CASSLGQGGGEAFF. CDR3 in DNA: TGTGCCAGCAGCCTCGGACAGGGGGGAGGTGAAGCTTTCTTT.